These 29 T cell receptor beta chains share one sample of origin, sequenced in a study of shared T cell receptors in the human thymus. Sequencing used immunoSEQ multiplex PCR; TCRdb keeps in-frame clones, though not all of them. This sample has 720,000 or so clones; over 75% occur once, and the top ten carry approximately 0.01%. These data were likewise used in another study, on human thymus T cells.

The sequenced sample was thymocytes. These receptors all come from a girl younger than two with a congenital heart defect.

This clone was seen only once. This chain links TRBV5-1 with TRBJ2-3; no firm D call. This CDR3 region has 15 residues. CDR1 is SGHRS, CDR2 YFSETQ, per germline. Trimming removed 3 bases from V and 0 bases from J, with 11 bases in between. The CDR3 DNA follows: TGCGCCAGCAGCTCTAGAGTAGCTAGCACAGATACGCAGTATTTT. Its protein is CASSSRVASTDTQYF.

The chain is built from TRBV15 and TRBJ2-2; 7 nucleotides align to TRBD2. The CDR3 loop spans 16 amino acids. Germline trimming cut 1 base from V and 6 bases from J; bases unmatched to any gene: 8. Germline CDR1 is LNHNV and CDR2 is YYDKDF (reference sequence). The CDR3 DNA sequence: TGTGCCACCAGCAGAGTGGGGGGGGAAGGGGCCGGGGAGCTGTTTTTT. The encoded protein is CATSRVGGEGAGELFF.

This clone was seen once. The chain joins TRBV11-2 to TRBJ1-1, with 11 bases that match TRBD1. Germline V gene data show CDR1 as SGHAT and CDR2 as FQNNGV. The CDR3 is 16 residues long. With 3 bases clipped from V and 4 bases from J, the junction kept 7 bases outside the gene matches. The CDR3 is CASSFWTGGEGTEAFF. CDR3 DNA sequence: TGTGCCAGCAGCTTTTGGACAGGGGGCGAGGGCACTGAAGCTTTCTTT.

This clone appeared once. V gene TRBV5-6 combines with J gene TRBJ1-1; tentatively, D is TRBD1 (6 bases). The germline gives CDR1 SGHDT, CDR2 YYEEEE. Trimming cost V 5 bases and J 3 bases, with 20 bases left between them. CDR3 length: 16 residues. CDR3 nucleotide sequence: TGTGCCAGCAGTGGATCAGTCAGGGGATGGGACACTGAAGCTTTCTTT. Its translation is CASSGSVRGWDTEAFF.

The gene calls are TRBV12-5 and TRBJ1-2, with unresolved D. Germline V gives CDR1 LGHNT, CDR2 FRNRAP. Trimming removed 1 base from V and 5 bases from J, with 17 bases in between. The length of the CDR3 is 16 residues. The DNA for the CDR3 is TGTGCTAGTGGTTTGGCAAACCGGGATCCCCCTTATGGCTACACCTTC. As protein: CASGLANRDPPYGYTF. The complete variable domain, with remaining parts taken from reference TRBV12-5 and TRBJ1-2, reads DARVTQTPRHKVTEMGQEVTMRCQPILGHNTVFWYRQTMMQGLELLAYFRNRAPLDDSGMPKDRFSAEMPDATLATLKIQPSEPRDSAVYFCASGLANRDPPYGYTFGSGTRLTVV.

In DNA form, the CDR3 reads TGCAGCGTTGTGAGGAGACAGGGAGCTTACGAGCAGTACTTC. Translation: CSVVRRQGAYEQYF. The genes are TRBV29-1 and TRBJ2-7, with 7 bases identical to TRBD1. J was trimmed by 4 bases and V by 4 bases; bases with no gene match: 10. Germline V gene lookup returns CDR1 SQVTM and CDR2 ANQGSEA. This CDR3 has 14 residues.

The rearrangement uses TRBV19 and TRBJ1-2; possible D gene TRBD1, 6 bases. V lost 6 bases, J lost 6 bases, and 20 bases lay in between. In germline, CDR1 is LNHDA, CDR2 SQIVND (reference sequence). This CDR3 is built from 15 residues. CDR3 DNA: TGTGCCAGTAGATGGATACAGGGAATTCTGGATGGCTACACCTTC. It encodes CASRWIQGILDGYTF.

Details on this clone: One end of the junction varies from germline; a read error may be responsible. The sample holds other DNA sequences that translate to the same CDR3. The V call is TRBV4-1, the J call TRBJ1-5; 9 positions agree with TRBD1. The CDR3 has 16 amino acids. CDR1 and CDR2 from the germline V gene are MGHRA and YSYEKL. CDR3 bases: TGCGCCAGTAGCCCTCTCCAGGACAGGGGTAAACAGCCCCAGCATTTT. Its protein is CASSPLQDRGKQPQHF.

This chain uses TRBV7-3 with TRBJ1-2, with TRBD1 matching over 10 bases. V shed 3 bases, J shed 3 bases, and the junction held 4 bases outside the gene matches. The CDR3 extends over 15 amino acids. The V gene's germline CDR1 is SGHTA and CDR2 FQGTGA. The CDR3 reads CASSLSDRGDYGYTF. The CDR3 coding sequence is TGTGCCAGCAGCTTGTCGGACAGGGGGGACTATGGCTACACCTTC.

The CDR3 protein is CASRGTDGGSYEQYF. The CDR3 DNA is TGTGCCAGCCGAGGGACGGACGGGGGCTCCTACGAGCAGTACTTC. The rearrangement uses TRBV13 and TRBJ2-7, with a tentative D call TRBD2 (6 bases). Germline V gene lookup returns CDR1 PRHDT and CDR2 FYEKMQ (reference sequence). The CDR3 totals 15 residues. With 8 bases removed from V and 0 bases from J, the gap between germline ends came to 17 bases.

The CDR3 region is CATLRDSQKGTEAFF. The DNA of the CDR3 is TGTGCCACCCTCCGGGACAGTCAGAAAGGCACTGAAGCTTTCTTT. V is TRBV27 and J is TRBJ1-1; 7 bases match TRBD1. Germline V gene sequence: CDR1 MNHEY, CDR2 SMNVEV (reference sequence). There are 15 residues in the CDR3. Trimming cost V 10 bases and J 4 bases; bases outside gene matches: 15.

This chain joins TRBV4-2 and TRBJ2-2, with D tentatively TRBD2 (5 bases). This CDR3 has 18 residues. The V end lost 0 bases, the J end lost 0 bases, and 14 bases lay between the germline ends. The germline V gene encodes CDR1 LGHNA and CDR2 YNFKEQ. The CDR3 here is CASSQENLRASNTGELFF. CDR3 coding DNA: TGTGCCAGCAGCCAAGAAAATTTGAGGGCCTCGAACACCGGGGAGCTGTTTTTT.

This clone was recorded a few times. This chain joins TRBV10-3 and TRBJ2-2; D unclear. CDR1 and CDR2 from the germline V gene are ENHRY and SYGVKD. Between the trimmed V and J ends, which lost 3 bases and 6 bases, there was a span of 11 bases. The CDR3 is made up of 14 amino acids. This CDR3 is CAISDGYGPGELFF. The CDR3 coding sequence is TGTGCCATCAGTGACGGGTACGGTCCCGGGGAGCTGTTTTTT.

The chain employs TRBV19 and TRBJ1-5; D is unresolved. V dropped 5 bases and J dropped 5 bases, with 16 bases sitting between them. Per the germline V gene, CDR1 is LNHDA and CDR2 is SQIVND (reference sequence). The CDR3 covers 15 residues. CDR3 DNA: TGTGCCAGTAGTGAGATGGCACCCGCGGATCAGCCCCAGCATTTT. This gives the protein CASSEMAPADQPQHF.

V is TRBV6-1 and J is TRBJ1-1, with D maybe TRBD1 (5 bases). The CDR3 is 14 amino acids. V dropped 1 base and J dropped 3 bases, with 9 bases sitting between them. Germline lookup yields CDR1 MNHNS and CDR2 SASEGT. This CDR3 is CASSEGREDTEAFF. CDR3 bases: TGTGCCAGCAGTGAAGGCAGGGAAGACACTGAAGCTTTCTTT.

A few counts support this clone. The chain carries TRBV4-3 and TRBJ1-6, with unresolved D. The germline gives CDR1 LGHNA, CDR2 YSLEER. V was cut by 7 bases and J by 5 bases, with 12 bases left in between. The CDR3 runs to 14 residues. The CDR3 sequence is CASTPGPNNSPLHF. In DNA, the CDR3 is TGCGCCAGCACACCGGGTCCTAATAATTCACCCCTCCACTTT.

The V and J genes are TRBV19 and TRBJ2-7, with 7 bases lining up with TRBD1. The CDR3 contains 15 residues. Germline assignment: CDR1 LNHDA and CDR2 SQIVND (reference sequence). V lost 6 bases, J lost 5 bases, and 13 bases stayed unmatched. CDR3 DNA: TGTGCCAGTAGCCGCCGTAGGGGGCGTGGGGACGAGCAGTACTTC. This codes for CASSRRRGRGDEQYF.

The V and J genes are TRBV11-2 and TRBJ1-5, with D unresolved. V lost 2 bases to trimming and J lost 5 bases, with 10 bases between them. Germline V gives CDR1 SGHAT, CDR2 FQNNGV. There are 14 residues in the CDR3. The CDR3 coding sequence is TGTGCCAGCAGCTTATATGGCGGGGATCAGCCCCAGCATTTT. Its translation is CASSLYGGDQPQHF.

This clone was detected only a few times. This chain links TRBV29-1 with TRBJ1-3; no firm D call. The CDR3 length is 15 residues. The germline gives CDR1 SQVTM, CDR2 ANQGSEA. V shed 5 bases and J shed 0 bases, with 14 bases lying between them. CDR3 loop: CSVRNSSSSGNTIYF. The CDR3 DNA follows: TGCAGCGTTCGAAACTCCTCTAGCTCTGGAAACACCATATATTTT.

A word on this clone: Compared with germline, one end of the junction differs, possibly owing to a read error. The chain joins TRBV7-9 to TRBJ1-1; D remains ambiguous. CDR1 is SEHNR and CDR2 is FQNEAQ in the germline V gene (reference sequence). This CDR3 is 14 amino acids long. The CDR3 reads CASSRTTVKTEAFF. In nucleotides, the CDR3 is TGTGCCAGCAGCCGCACTACGGTGAAAACTGAAGCTTTCTTT.

The chain couples TRBV19 to TRBJ1-1; the D gene is possibly TRBD1 (5 bases). The CDR3 length is 14 residues. V was shortened by 10 bases and J by 4 bases, with 19 bases between the two germline ends. Germline CDR1 reads LNHDA; CDR2 reads SQIVND (reference sequence). The CDR3 reads CATSIVGGITEAFF. The DNA of the CDR3 is TGTGCCACTTCAATCGTGGGGGGGATCACTGAAGCTTTCTTT.

V and J are TRBV7-6 and TRBJ2-7; D possibly corresponds to TRBD2 (6 bases). This CDR3 has 15 residues. Germline V lookup: CDR1 SGHVS, CDR2 FNYEAQ. V was cut by 1 base and J by 6 bases, with 16 bases left in between. The CDR3 nucleotides read TGTGCCAGCAGCTTAGGAGGCGGGGCCCCCACCGAGCAGTACTTC. It translates to CASSLGGGAPTEQYF.

CDR3 sequence reads: CASSLEAEVGEAFF. For the CDR3, the DNA is TGTGCCAGCAGCTTAGAGGCGGAAGTGGGTGAAGCTTTCTTT. V usage is TRBV7-2 and J usage is TRBJ1-1; D remains unclear. The CDR3 extends over 14 amino acids. Germline V CDR1 and CDR2: SGHTA, FQGNSA. V lost 1 base, J lost 7 bases, and 13 bases lay in between.

The gene calls are TRBV2 and TRBJ1-1, with a possible D match to TRBD1 (6 bases). The CDR3 extends over 15 amino acids. Trimming shortened V by 5 bases and J by 1 base, and 14 bases separated the two germline ends. From germline, CDR1 is SNHLY and CDR2 FYNNEI. In DNA form, the CDR3 reads TGTGCCAGCAGTACAAACAGGGCTAGGAACACTGAAGCTTTCTTT. This gives the protein CASSTNRARNTEAFF.

V usage is TRBV4-1 and J usage is TRBJ2-1; no clear D. This CDR3 has 13 amino acids. Germline V gene lookup returns CDR1 MGHRA and CDR2 YSYEKL. The V end was cut by 0 bases, the J end by 3 bases, with 3 bases between. Here the CDR3 reads CASSQEHYNEQFF. In DNA form, the CDR3 reads TGCGCCAGCAGCCAAGAACACTACAATGAGCAGTTCTTC.

The rearrangement joins TRBV7-8 to TRBJ2-5; tentative D call: TRBD2 (7 bases). Germline lookup yields CDR1 SGHVS and CDR2 FQNEAQ. The CDR3 has 17 residues. V lost 6 bases, J lost 1 base, and 21 bases lay in between. CDR3 nucleotide sequence: TGTGCCAGCAGTTTTCGACTAGCCAAAGGGGGCCAAGAGACCCAGTACTTC. Residues: CASSFRLAKGGQETQYF.

V is TRBV6-1 and J is TRBJ1-1, with TRBD1 identical over 10 bases. CDR1 and CDR2 (germline): MNHNS, SASEGT. The CDR3 covers 15 residues. V lost 6 bases and J lost 0; bases outside the gene matches: 4. In DNA, the CDR3 is TGTGCCAGCAGGGACAGGGGGGACCTGAACACTGAAGCTTTCTTT. Its protein is CASRDRGDLNTEAFF.

The genes are TRBV4-3 and TRBJ2-1; TRBD2 matches at 8 bases. The CDR3 consists of 14 residues. J gave up 1 base and V 8 bases, and 4 bases lay outside the gene matches. The germline gives CDR1 LGHNA, CDR2 YSLEER. The CDR3 region is CASSGGESYNEQFF. The CDR3 DNA reads TGCGCCAGCTCCGGGGGGGAGTCCTACAATGAGCAGTTCTTC.

The chain has TRBV25-1 and TRBJ1-6; 7 bases map to TRBD1. The germline CDR1 and CDR2 sequences are MGHDK and SYGVNS. V lost 2 bases, J lost 10 bases, and 5 bases stayed unmatched. The CDR3 extends over 14 amino acids. CDR3 DNA sequence: TGTGCCAGCAGTGAAACAGGGGAGGACTCACCCCTCCACTTT. It yields the protein CASSETGEDSPLHF.